The sequence of this T cell receptor beta chain was determined in a study of control samples from healthy donors and cancer patients. Germline V gene data show CDR1 as SGHRS and CDR2 as YFSETQ. The CDR3 totals 15 residues. After removal of 4 bases from V and 5 bases from J, the junction contained 7 bases not matched to a gene. Produced via immunoSEQ multiplex PCR; TCRdb's table is partial and in-frame only. The table includes around 130,000 clones, roughly 90% detected once. This chain connects TRBV5-1 to TRBJ2-2; 8 bases fit TRBD1. The sample taken for sequencing was blood. This TCR derives from a middle-aged man in good health. In nucleotides, the CDR3 is TGCGCCAGCAGCCCTCATACAGGGGGAACCGGGGAGCTGTTTTTT. Its translation is CASSPHTGGTGELFF.